This note documents a single T cell receptor (beta chain) sequence. Antigen specificity is unknown. Trimming shortened V by 7 bases and J by 1 base, and 14 bases separated the two germline ends. Germline CDR1 and CDR2: MNHNS and SASEGT. The CDR3 runs to 14 residues. The authors incorporated unique molecular identifiers into the TCR beta cDNA libraries. A population of roughly 0.95 to 10 million T cells gave rise to a few hundred thousand cDNA molecules. TCRdb analysed the PCR reads with MiXCR anew, one entry per CDR3 protein. The sample carries some 800,000 distinct CDR3 sequences, under 60% recorded once. This sample is drawn from a study of post-analysis software for immune sequencing data. Overall study: Recorded subtypes: relapsing-remitting, secondary progressive, progressive-relapsing; some patients unannotated. Findings of the study overall: By F measure, strong co-clustering occurred among samples prepared in the same batch. For normalized Chao1 diversity, multiple sclerosis patients scored significantly lower than controls did. Five or six TRBV segments, TRBV5-6, TRBV5-1 and TRBV20-1 among them, were found more frequent in patients than controls.

Sequencing was carried out using blood. This sequence joins TRBV6-1 and TRBJ2-7; D possibly corresponds to TRBD1 (6 bases). The receptor's source is a girl between 10 and 17 years old with multiple sclerosis. DNA of the CDR3: TGTGCCAGCACTAAGACAGGCTTATCCTACGAGCAGTACTTC. As protein: CASTKTGLSYEQYF.